One and the same sample provided the 21 T cell receptor beta chains below, sequenced in a study of shared clonotypes between healthy human individuals. Profiled with immunoSEQ multiplex PCR; TCRdb holds only in-frame clones, not every one. The repertoire holds more than 200,000 clones, with about 65% as singletons. The sequencing sample was made of memory CD4+ T cells sorted from blood. The subset denotes: CD45RA-negative fraction. These receptors were taken from a man aged 25-45 years in good health.

The J gene is TRBJ2-2, the V gene TRBV29-1; D is ambiguous. Germline lookup yields CDR1 SQVTM and CDR2 ANQGSEA. CDR3 length: 14 amino acids. V was clipped by 7 bases and J by 4 bases, with 16 bases between them. CDR3 coding DNA: TGCAGCGCCGCCCATGCGGATACCACCGGGGAGCTGTTTTTT. Translation: CSAAHADTTGELFF.

The chain is built from TRBV6-1 and TRBJ2-1; maybe TRBD2 (6 bases). CDR3 length equals 14 residues. CDR1 MNHNS and CDR2 SASEGT come from the germline V gene. Trimming left V 8 bases short and J 3 bases short, with 14 bases between. The CDR3 loop reads CASGRRESYNEQFF. The CDR3, as DNA: TGTGCCAGCGGCAGGAGGGAGAGCTACAATGAGCAGTTCTTC.

There are many counts of this clone. This chain joins TRBV20-1 and TRBJ2-2; D ambiguous. The CDR3 extends over 11 amino acids. The germline V and J ends were trimmed by 2 bases and 3 bases, with 1 base remaining between them. The V gene's germline CDR1 is DFQATT and CDR2 SNEGSKA (reference sequence). CDR3 DNA sequence: TGCAGTGCTAGACACACCGGGGAGCTGTTTTTT. It codes for CSARHTGELFF.

The CDR3 nucleotides are TGTGCCAGCAGCTTATTTGGAGAAAAACTGTTTTTT. It codes for CASSLFGEKLFF. The J gene is TRBJ1-4, the V gene TRBV11-2; D gene ambiguous. Germline V gene data show CDR1 as SGHAT and CDR2 as FQNNGV. V dropped 2 bases and J dropped 8 bases, with 6 bases sitting between them. The CDR3 covers 12 residues.

The chain carries TRBV5-3 and TRBJ1-1; D may be TRBD1 (5 bases). TRBV5-3 is treated as an ORF (open reading frame) with a function not yet certain. The length of the CDR3 is 14 residues. V was clipped by 3 bases and J by 4 bases, with 13 bases between them. The CDR3 sequence is CARSSSGIRTEAFF. As DNA, the CDR3 is TGTGCCAGAAGCTCCTCAGGGATTCGCACTGAAGCTTTCTTT.

In regard to this clone: One base away lies a much larger clone, so this may be a sequencing read error. The V and J genes are TRBV2 and TRBJ1-5; 8 positions agree with TRBD1. With V trimmed by 6 bases and J by 2 bases, 3 bases remained unmatched. The CDR3 totals 14 residues. Germline CDR1 SNHLY, CDR2 FYNNEI. CDR3 region: CASSLTGGNQPQHF. The CDR3 DNA follows: TGTGCCAGCAGCTTGACAGGGGGCAATCAGCCCCAGCATTTT.

The chain carries TRBV25-1 and TRBJ2-3; maybe TRBD2 (6 bases). The CDR3 loop spans 15 amino acids. The V gene lost 0 bases and the J gene lost 5 bases, with 12 bases spanning the gap. Germline assignment: CDR1 MGHDK and CDR2 SYGVNS. CDR3 sequence: CASSEYRGGKDTQYF. CDR3 DNA sequence: TGTGCCAGCAGTGAATATCGGGGCGGGAAAGATACGCAGTATTTT.

The J gene is TRBJ2-2, the V gene TRBV27; 13 bases are a match to TRBD2. The germline CDR1 and CDR2 sequences are MNHEY and SMNVEV (reference sequence). V shed 0 bases and J 4 bases; nucleotides not matched to a gene: 17. This CDR3 contains 22 residues. The CDR3 DNA reads as TGTGCCAGCAGTTTATCCCTTAAACTAGCGGGAGGGCCCTCGGTCCCCACCGGGGAGCTGTTTTTT. It yields the protein CASSLSLKLAGGPSVPTGELFF.

This clone has a handful of counts. The genes are TRBV7-9 and TRBJ2-7; 8 bases fit TRBD2. The germline CDR1 and CDR2 sequences are SEHNR and FQNEAQ (reference sequence). The CDR3 is 16 residues long. Trimming cost V 4 bases and J 0 bases; bases outside gene matches: 8. The CDR3 reads CASSSLERGSSYEQYF. Written as DNA, the CDR3 is TGTGCCAGCAGCTCCCTAGAGCGGGGGAGCTCCTACGAGCAGTACTTC.

This clone was seen just once. V usage is TRBV28 and J usage is TRBJ1-1; D might be TRBD1 (5 bases). CDR3 length: 15 residues. Germline CDR1 reads MDHEN; CDR2 reads SYDVKM. Trimming removed 0 bases from V and 3 bases from J, with 11 bases in between. CDR3 protein: CASSLWGLHYTEAFF. The CDR3 DNA sequence: TGTGCCAGCAGTTTATGGGGGCTTCACTACACTGAAGCTTTCTTT.

By sample fraction, this clone is medium-sized. This chain links TRBV19 with TRBJ2-1, with TRBD2 matching 8 bases. V was pared by 6 bases and J by 3 bases, with 7 bases of the junction left unmatched. Germline V gene data show CDR1 as LNHDA and CDR2 as SQIVND (reference sequence). This CDR3 contains 15 residues. CDR3 region: CASRFAGGHYNEQFF. The CDR3 DNA reads as TGTGCCAGTAGATTCGCGGGAGGTCACTACAATGAGCAGTTCTTC.

This clone ranks as medium-sized. The rearrangement uses TRBV19 and TRBJ2-5; 9 bases agree with TRBD2. This CDR3 is built from 12 residues. V lost 6 bases and J lost 4; bases outside the gene matches: 0. Per germline, CDR1 LNHDA and CDR2 SQIVND (reference sequence). Here the CDR3 reads CASRLAGETQYF. CDR3 coding DNA: TGTGCCAGTAGACTAGCGGGAGAGACCCAGTACTTC.

J is TRBJ2-1 and V is TRBV5-1, with TRBD2 matching 7 bases. The germline V gene encodes CDR1 SGHRS and CDR2 YFSETQ. CDR3 length equals 14 residues. V shed 2 bases, J shed 5 bases, and the junction held 4 bases outside the gene matches. The CDR3 region is CASSLAGPDNEQFF. In DNA, the CDR3 is TGCGCCAGCAGCTTAGCGGGACCTGACAATGAGCAGTTCTTC.

The chain combines TRBV7-2 with TRBJ2-7; TRBD2 matches at 8 bases. The length of the CDR3 is 16 residues. J gave up 2 bases and V 3 bases, and 9 bases lay outside the gene matches. Germline V gene lookup returns CDR1 SGHTA and CDR2 FQGNSA. The CDR3 sequence: CASSFLPGLGTYEQYF. CDR3 coding DNA: TGTGCCAGCAGCTTCTTACCGGGACTAGGCACCTACGAGCAGTACTTC. Based on the CDR3 plus reference TRBV7-2 and TRBJ2-7, the full variable domain is GAGVSQSPSNKVTEKGKDVELRCDPISGHTALYWYRQSLGQGLEFLIYFQGNSAPDKSGLPSDRFSAERTGGSVSTLTIQRTQQEDSAVYLCASSFLPGLGTYEQYFGPGTRLTVT.

The V gene is TRBV10-3, the J gene TRBJ2-7; 9 nucleotides align to TRBD2. The CDR3 is 13 amino acids. J gave up 0 bases and V 10 bases, and 4 bases lay outside the gene matches. From germline, CDR1 is ENHRY and CDR2 SYGVKD. The CDR3 is CASMTSGSYEQYF. The DNA of the CDR3 is TGTGCCAGCATGACTAGCGGCTCCTACGAGCAGTACTTC.

The J gene is TRBJ2-1, the V gene TRBV15, with 8 bases matching TRBD1. CDR1 is LNHNV, CDR2 YYDKDF, per germline (reference sequence). The ends lost 0 bases at V and 7 bases at J; junction bases unmatched: 5. This CDR3 is built from 15 residues. The chain's CDR3 is CATSRESGGRNEQFF. The CDR3 DNA is TGTGCCACCAGCAGAGAGTCAGGGGGCAGGAATGAGCAGTTCTTC.

This chain connects TRBV11-2 to TRBJ2-3; D unclear. Germline-derived CDR1 and CDR2 are SGHAT and FQNNGV. The CDR3 has 14 residues. V was shortened by 2 bases and J by 4 bases, with 10 bases between the two germline ends. In nucleotides, the CDR3 is TGTGCCAGCAGCTTAACCTCCGGCCCAGATACGCAGTATTTT. Its translation is CASSLTSGPDTQYF. Full variable domain (rest looked up from reference TRBV11-2 and TRBJ2-3): EAGVAQSPRYKIIEKRQSVAFWCNPISGHATLYWYQQILGQGPKLLIQFQNNGVVDDSQLPKDRFSAERLKGVDSTLKIQPAKLEDSAVYLCASSLTSGPDTQYFGPGTRLTVL.

This chain joins TRBV5-1 and TRBJ1-4; D may be TRBD1 (5 bases). The CDR3 is 16 amino acids. Trimming took off 0 bases at V and 4 bases at J, with 13 bases between the two ends. Germline V gene data show CDR1 as SGHRS and CDR2 as YFSETQ. The CDR3 DNA sequence: TGCGCCAGCAGCTTGGCCGGCGTACAGGATAATGAAAAACTGTTTTTT. Translating it yields CASSLAGVQDNEKLFF.

The chain joins TRBV18 to TRBJ1-2, with a possible D match to TRBD1 (5 bases). Trimming stripped 0 bases from V and 4 bases from J, with 18 bases between. There are 17 residues in the CDR3. Germline V CDR1 and CDR2: KGHSH, LQKENI. The CDR3 DNA is TGTGCCAGCTCACCACCGGGACGGACCGTTTCTCCCTATGGCTACACCTTC. It specifies CASSPPGRTVSPYGYTF.

The chain combines TRBV5-1 with TRBJ1-1; no firm D call. Germline CDR1 SGHRS, CDR2 YFSETQ. The CDR3 length is 15 residues. Trimming shortened V by 0 bases and J by 1 base, and 10 bases separated the two germline ends. CDR3 nucleotide sequence: TGCGCCAGCAGCTTGGGTCCGGGCCAGAACACTGAAGCTTTCTTT. This encodes CASSLGPGQNTEAFF.

In the case of this clone: Its ends do not fully match the called genes, so a read error is possible. This sequence joins TRBV6-1 and TRBJ1-5; D remains unclear. CDR1 and CDR2 (germline): MNHNS, SASEGT. The CDR3 covers 14 residues. This chain's CDR3 is CASSLKRSTQPQHF. CDR3 coding DNA: TGTGCCAGCAGTCTTAAAAGGAGCACTCAGCCCCAGCATTTT.